The next 19 T cell receptor beta chains were all read from a single sample in a study of spatial heterogeneity in lung cancer. General study findings and limits: Expanded intratumoral alpha and beta TCR counts tracked tumor mutation counts.

MiXCR was run by TCRdb on the 5' RACE reads, yielding one entry per CDR3 protein. The table has 9,800 or so distinct CDR3 sequences, around 6% seen once. These TCRs are of unknown antigen specificity. The time point was: sample taken at primary tumor resection. The sample in question was lung tumor tissue, obtained at surgery. The source is a male donor with early-stage non-small cell lung cancer.

At least ten counts were recorded for this clonotype. Because the library targeted alpha chains, this beta chain is an off-target read whose size means little. V and J are TRBV28 and TRBJ2-1; maybe TRBD1 (5 bases). Germline CDR1 is MDHEN and CDR2 is SYDVKM. Trimming shortened V by 6 bases and J by 3 bases, and 15 bases separated the two germline ends. This CDR3 contains 15 residues. CDR3 DNA: TGTGCCAGCAGCCCGGCAGGGAACAGCTACAATGAGCAGTTCTTC. It is translated as CASSPAGNSYNEQFF. The variable domain in full, with the rest retrieved from reference TRBV28 and TRBJ2-1, is DVKVTQSSRYLVKRTGEKVFLECVQDMDHENMFWYRQDPGLGLRLIYFSYDVKMKEKGDIPEGYSVSREKKERFSLILESASTNQTSMYLCASSPAGNSYNEQFFGPGTRLTVL.

There are many counts of this clonotype. Because the library targeted alpha chains, this beta chain is an off-target read whose size means little. The V and J genes are TRBV29-1 and TRBJ2-3; tentatively, D is TRBD2 (5 bases). Germline-derived CDR1 and CDR2 are SQVTM and ANQGSEA. Trimming cost V 0 bases and J 2 bases, with 15 bases left between them. This CDR3 is built from 16 residues. DNA for the CDR3: TGCAGCGTTGAAGATCGAACGGGGTCGATCACAGATACGCAGTATTTT. Protein: CSVEDRTGSITDTQYF.

Ten or more counts support this clonotype. This beta chain is a stray sequence in a library constructed for alpha chains; its clone size is not meaningful. V gene TRBV12-3 or TRBV12-4 combines with J gene TRBJ1-5, with 8 bases aligning to TRBD1. The CDR3 consists of 15 residues. V lost 5 bases to trimming and J lost 6 bases; unmatched junction nucleotides: 9. The CDR3 region is CASSRVDRGSQPQHF. In nucleotides, the CDR3 is TGTGCCAGCAGTCGGGTAGACAGGGGCTCTCAGCCCCAGCATTTT.

Relative to its sample, this clonotype is medium-sized. This beta chain was picked up by a library intended for alpha chains and is off target, so its count carries little meaning. This chain joins TRBV9 and TRBJ1-1, with a tentative D call TRBD1 (5 bases). V was pared by 4 bases and J by 1 base, with 11 bases between. The CDR3 has 14 amino acids. Looked up from germline, CDR1 is SGDLS and CDR2 is YYNGEE. This chain's CDR3 is CASSPMGQNTEAFF. CDR3 DNA sequence: TGTGCCAGCAGCCCGATGGGGCAGAACACTGAAGCTTTCTTT.

This clonotype was found many times. Little can be read into the size of this beta chain, an off-target read in a library designed for alpha chains. The chain couples TRBV5-1 to TRBJ2-3; 7 bases match TRBD2. V trimming: 1 base; J trimming: 2 bases; junction bases outside the gene matches: 7. The CDR3 is 16 residues long. The V gene's germline CDR1 is SGHRS and CDR2 YFSETQ. DNA of the CDR3: TGCGCCAGCAGCTTGAGGGCGGGGGTCCCCACAGATACGCAGTATTTT. This translates into CASSLRAGVPTDTQYF. Combining the CDR3 with reference TRBV5-1 and TRBJ2-3 gives the whole variable domain KAGVTQTPRYLIKTRGQQVTLSCSPISGHRSVSWYQQTPGQGLQFLFEYFSETQRNKGNFPGRFSGRQFSNSRSEMNVSTLELGDSALYLCASSLRAGVPTDTQYFGPGTRLTVL.

This clonotype has a count of ten or more. Since it is a stray read in a library aimed at alpha chains, this beta chain has a size that is not meaningful. The CDR3 here is CAWSVQGGQPQHF. The CDR3 DNA is TGTGCCTGGAGTGTACAGGGGGGGCAGCCCCAGCATTTT. This chain links TRBV30 with TRBJ1-5, with TRBD1 matching over 8 bases. This CDR3 comprises 13 residues. Germline CDR1 GTSNPN, CDR2 SVGIG (reference sequence). After removal of 0 bases from V and 7 bases from J, the junction contained 2 bases not matched to a gene. The full variable domain, completed using reference TRBV30 and TRBJ1-5, is SQTIHQWPATLVQPVGSPLSLECTVEGTSNPNLYWYRQAAGRGLQLLFYSVGIGQISSEVPQNLSASRPQDRQFILSSKKLLLSDSGFYLCAWSVQGGQPQHFGDGTRLSIL.

The sample holds many counts of this clonotype. This beta chain is a stray read from a library made for alpha chains; its abundance is not meaningful. V is TRBV20-1 and J is TRBJ1-2; the match to TRBD1 covers 8 bases. Looked up from germline, CDR1 is DFQATT and CDR2 is SNEGSKA (reference sequence). This CDR3 contains 14 residues. The ends lost 3 bases at V and 2 bases at J; junction bases unmatched: 5. For the CDR3, the DNA is TGCAGTGCTAGTTGGAGACAGGGGAACTATGGCTACACCTTC. Encoded protein: CSASWRQGNYGYTF.

This clonotype was counted at least ten times. This beta chain appears as a stray read in a library generated for alpha chains; its size is not informative. The DNA of the CDR3 is TGCAGTGCTAGAGATCAATTGAGGGGGGAGAATTCACCCCTCCACTTT. Protein sequence: CSARDQLRGENSPLHF. The rearrangement joins TRBV20-1 to TRBJ1-6; tentatively, D is TRBD1 (6 bases). The V and J ends lost 0 bases and 7 bases respectively, with 16 bases between them. Germline V CDR1 and CDR2: DFQATT, SNEGSKA (reference sequence). The CDR3 loop spans 16 amino acids.

This clonotype was counted ten times or more. Being off target in a library aimed at alpha chains, this beta chain has a size of little meaning. This chain links TRBV30 with TRBJ1-1; possible D gene TRBD1, 6 bases. Germline assignment: CDR1 GTSNPN and CDR2 SVGIG (reference sequence). The V gene lost 4 bases and the J gene lost 5 bases, with 17 bases spanning the gap. The CDR3 totals 14 residues. CDR3 loop: CAWTPLRGGTEAFF. The CDR3 DNA sequence: TGTGCCTGGACCCCCCTAAGGGGGGGTACTGAAGCTTTCTTT. The variable domain in full, with the rest retrieved from reference TRBV30 and TRBJ1-1, is SQTIHQWPATLVQPVGSPLSLECTVEGTSNPNLYWYRQAAGRGLQLLFYSVGIGQISSEVPQNLSASRPQDRQFILSSKKLLLSDSGFYLCAWTPLRGGTEAFFGQGTRLTVV.

With respect to this clonotype: The final CDR3 position lacks the conserved phenylalanine or tryptophan, pointing to a likely read error. In a library made to pick up alpha chains, this beta chain is a stray read with a size that means little. The chain has TRBV11-3 and TRBJ2-1, with 7 bases that match TRBD2. Trimming cost V 1 base and J 4 bases; bases outside gene matches: 7. This CDR3 region has 16 residues. CDR1 SGHNT and CDR2 YENEEA come from the germline V gene. CDR3 region: CASSLVCGSGYNEQFS. Here the CDR3 DNA reads TGTGCCAGCAGCTTAGTGTGCGGGAGCGGGTACAATGAGCAGTTCTCC.

This clonotype was recorded at least ten times. The junction departs from the called germline gene at one end, perhaps through a read error. This beta chain slipped into a library made for alpha chains as a stray read, so its size is not meaningful. The chain links TRBV28 to TRBJ1-1; 9 bases line up with TRBD1. The CDR3 runs to 11 residues. The V gene's germline CDR1 is MDHEN and CDR2 SYDVKM. The CDR3 loop is CASSPGTGPKF. CDR3 sequence (DNA): TGTGCCAGCAGCCCCGGGACAGGGCCCAAATTT.

This clonotype showed up many times. This beta chain turned up in a library designed for alpha chains; as an off-target read, its abundance says little. The rearrangement links TRBV6-4 to TRBJ1-2; TRBD1 matches 8 bases. Germline V CDR1 and CDR2: MRHNA, SNTAGT. This CDR3 is 15 amino acids long. J lost 4 bases, V lost 3 bases, and 7 bases had no gene match. The CDR3 nucleotides read TGTGCCAGCAGTGAAGACCAGGGGGCAGTCTATGGCTACACCTTC. Translated: CASSEDQGAVYGYTF.

This clonotype was observed many times. For a library built for alpha chains, this beta chain is a stray read; little rests on its size. V usage is TRBV5-6 and J usage is TRBJ2-7; TRBD2 is a possible D gene (5 bases). Per germline, CDR1 SGHDT and CDR2 YYEEEE. V lost 0 bases to trimming and J lost 3 bases, with 10 bases between them. CDR3 size: 14 residues. CDR3 residues: CASSLVPGNYEQYF. The CDR3 bases are TGTGCCAGCAGCTTGGTTCCGGGGAACTACGAGCAGTACTTC.

This clonotype was counted many times. Found in a library prepared for alpha chains, this beta chain is an off-target read, and its abundance has little meaning. The chain combines TRBV7-2 with TRBJ2-3, with 9 bases lining up with TRBD2. The CDR3 runs to 18 residues. Germline V gene lookup returns CDR1 SGHTA and CDR2 FQGNSA. V was pared by 4 bases and J by 1 base, with 12 bases of the junction left unmatched. Written as DNA, the CDR3 is TGTGCCAGCAGCTCCCCCCCCAATAGCGGGAGAGGCACAGATACGCAGTATTTT. Amino acid sequence: CASSSPPNSGRGTDTQYF.

This clonotype has a count of ten or more. For a library built for alpha chains, this beta chain is a stray read; little rests on its size. The genes are TRBV4-1 and TRBJ1-6; TRBD1 agrees at 7 bases. The CDR3 loop spans 16 amino acids. After removal of 2 bases from V and 5 bases from J, the junction contained 6 bases not matched to a gene. Germline CDR1 is MGHRA and CDR2 is YSYEKL. CDR3 loop: CASSQRGTENNSPLHF. The DNA of the CDR3 is TGCGCCAGCAGCCAACGAGGGACAGAAAATAATTCACCCCTCCACTTT.

This clonotype was counted many times. Found in a library prepared for alpha chains, this beta chain is an off-target read, and its abundance has little meaning. The chain is built from TRBV9 and TRBJ2-3; TRBD2 is a possible D gene (6 bases). The germline gives CDR1 SGDLS, CDR2 YYNGEE. V dropped 3 bases and J dropped 7 bases, with 18 bases sitting between them. The length of the CDR3 is 15 residues. CDR3 in amino acids: CASSEFSGSPYTQYF. The CDR3 DNA sequence: TGTGCCAGCAGCGAATTCAGCGGGTCCCCTTATACGCAGTATTTT.

This clonotype was observed many times. The size of this beta chain means little, since it is a stray read in a library made for alpha chains. The rearrangement uses TRBV5-1 and TRBJ1-2; maybe TRBD1 (5 bases). This CDR3 has 14 residues. CDR1 SGHRS and CDR2 YFSETQ come from the germline V gene. Trimming shortened V by 3 bases and J by 3 bases, and 12 bases separated the two germline ends. The CDR3 loop is CASSSWDGYYGYTF. The CDR3 DNA reads as TGCGCCAGCAGCTCCTGGGACGGATACTATGGCTACACCTTC.

This clonotype is termed medium-sized (0.01 to 0.1%). This beta chain came through as a stray read in a library set up for alpha chains, and its size says little. The chain combines TRBV9 with TRBJ2-2; D uncertain. CDR3 length: 15 amino acids. Germline assignment: CDR1 SGDLS and CDR2 YYNGEE. Trimming cost V 4 bases and J 2 bases, with 12 bases left between them. CDR3 sequence: CASSPRSGNTGELFF. CDR3 nucleotides: TGTGCCAGCAGCCCCCGGTCTGGCAACACCGGGGAGCTGTTTTTT.

This clonotype is termed medium-sized. A library prepared for alpha chains yielded this beta chain as an off-target read; its size is of little meaning. The chain has TRBV25-1 and TRBJ2-1; D unresolved. The CDR3 spans 15 residues. Trimming removed 2 bases at V and 5 bases at J, with 13 bases between. Per the germline V gene, CDR1 is MGHDK and CDR2 is SYGVNS. CDR3 bases: TGTGCCAGCAGTGAAATGGGTCGGGCTAACAATGAGCAGTTCTTC. Translation: CASSEMGRANNEQFF.